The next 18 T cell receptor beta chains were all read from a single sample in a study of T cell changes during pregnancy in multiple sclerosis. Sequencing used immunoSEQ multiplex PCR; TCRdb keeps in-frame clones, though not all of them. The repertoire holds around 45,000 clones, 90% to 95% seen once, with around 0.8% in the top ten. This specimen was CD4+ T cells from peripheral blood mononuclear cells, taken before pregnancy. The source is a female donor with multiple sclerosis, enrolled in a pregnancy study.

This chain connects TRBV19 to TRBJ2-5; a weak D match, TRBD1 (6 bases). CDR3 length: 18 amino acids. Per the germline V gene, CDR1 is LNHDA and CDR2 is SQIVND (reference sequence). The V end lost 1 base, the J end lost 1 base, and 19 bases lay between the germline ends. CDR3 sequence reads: CASSIAWALLGGQETQYF. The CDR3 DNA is TGTGCCAGTAGTATAGCCTGGGCCCTCTTAGGGGGCCAAGAGACCCAGTACTTC. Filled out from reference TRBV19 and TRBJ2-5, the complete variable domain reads DGGITQSPKYLFRKEGQNVTLSCEQNLNHDAMYWYRQDPGQGLRLIYYSQIVNDFQKGDIAEGYSVSREKKESFPLTVTSAQKNPTAFYLCASSIAWALLGGQETQYFGPGTRLLVL.

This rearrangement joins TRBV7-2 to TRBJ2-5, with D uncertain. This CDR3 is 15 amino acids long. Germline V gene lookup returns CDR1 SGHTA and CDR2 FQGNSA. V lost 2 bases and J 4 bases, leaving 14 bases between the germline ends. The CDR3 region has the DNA TGTGCCAGCAGCTTACATCGTGCGTCTCGAGAGACCCAGTACTTC. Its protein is CASSLHRASRETQYF.

CDR3 loop: CASSFPSGDPTF. The CDR3 DNA reads as TGTGCCAGCAGCTTCCCATCGGGGGATCCCACCTTC. The rearrangement uses TRBV7-2 and TRBJ1-2; possible D gene TRBD1, 5 bases. The CDR3 has 12 amino acids. V was clipped by 3 bases and J by 13 bases, with 15 bases between them. Germline V gene lookup returns CDR1 SGHTA and CDR2 FQGNSA. The whole variable domain, filled in from reference TRBV7-2 and TRBJ1-2, reads GAGVSQSPSNKVTEKGKDVELRCDPISGHTALYWYRQSLGQGLEFLIYFQGNSAPDKSGLPSDRFSAERTGGSVSTLTIQRTQQEDSAVYLCASSFPSGDPTFGSGTRLTVV.

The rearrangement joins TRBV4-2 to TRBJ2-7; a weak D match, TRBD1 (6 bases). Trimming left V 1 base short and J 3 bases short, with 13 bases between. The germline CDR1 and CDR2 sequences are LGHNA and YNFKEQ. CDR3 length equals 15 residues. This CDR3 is CASSQVPGGDYEQYF. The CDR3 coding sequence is TGTGCCAGCAGCCAAGTGCCTGGGGGCGACTACGAGCAGTACTTC.

CDR3 amino acids: CASSRELAARYEQYF. CDR3 coding DNA: TGTGCCAGCAGTCGGGAACTAGCCGCTCGCTACGAGCAGTACTTC. This rearrangement joins TRBV6-5 to TRBJ2-7; D perhaps matches TRBD2 (6 bases). The CDR3 is 15 residues long. V dropped 5 bases and J dropped 3 bases, with 17 bases sitting between them. Germline lookup yields CDR1 MNHEY and CDR2 SVGAGI.

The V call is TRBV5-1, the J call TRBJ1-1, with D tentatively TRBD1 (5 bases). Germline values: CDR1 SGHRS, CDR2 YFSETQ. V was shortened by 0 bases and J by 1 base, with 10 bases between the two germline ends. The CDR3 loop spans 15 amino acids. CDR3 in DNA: TGCGCCAGCAGCTTGGGCGGACACGGGAACACTGAAGCTTTCTTT. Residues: CASSLGGHGNTEAFF.

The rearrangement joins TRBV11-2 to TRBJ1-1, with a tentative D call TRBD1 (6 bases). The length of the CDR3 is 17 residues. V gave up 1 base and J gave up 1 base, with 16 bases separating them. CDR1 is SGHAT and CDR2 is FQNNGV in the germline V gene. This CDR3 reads CASSLVRGSRPNTEAFF. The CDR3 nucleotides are TGTGCCAGCAGCTTAGTTAGGGGGAGCCGCCCGAACACTGAAGCTTTCTTT.

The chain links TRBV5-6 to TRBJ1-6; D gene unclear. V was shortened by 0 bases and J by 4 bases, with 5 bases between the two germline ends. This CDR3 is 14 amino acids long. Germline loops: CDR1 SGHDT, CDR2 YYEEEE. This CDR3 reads CASSLAGYNSPLHF. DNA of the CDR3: TGTGCCAGCAGCTTGGCGGGTTATAATTCACCCCTCCACTTT.

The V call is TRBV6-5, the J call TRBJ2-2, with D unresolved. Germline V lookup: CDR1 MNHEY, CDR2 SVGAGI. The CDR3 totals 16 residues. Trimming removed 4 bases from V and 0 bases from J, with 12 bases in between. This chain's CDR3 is CASSSMGRSNTGELFF. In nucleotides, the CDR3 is TGTGCCAGCAGTTCCATGGGCCGATCGAACACCGGGGAGCTGTTTTTT.

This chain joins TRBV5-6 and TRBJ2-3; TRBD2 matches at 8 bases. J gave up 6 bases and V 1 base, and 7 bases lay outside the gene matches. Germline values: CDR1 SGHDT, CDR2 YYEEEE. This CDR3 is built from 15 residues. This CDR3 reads CASSLTGGPEDTQYF. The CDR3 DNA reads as TGTGCCAGCAGCTTGACGGGGGGGCCTGAGGATACGCAGTATTTT.

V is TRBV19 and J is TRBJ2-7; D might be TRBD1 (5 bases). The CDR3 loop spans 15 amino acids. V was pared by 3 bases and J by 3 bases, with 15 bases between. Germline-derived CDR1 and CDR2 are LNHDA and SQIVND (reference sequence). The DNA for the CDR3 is TGTGCCAGTAGTATTAGTGACAGCCTAATCTACGAGCAGTACTTC. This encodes CASSISDSLIYEQYF.

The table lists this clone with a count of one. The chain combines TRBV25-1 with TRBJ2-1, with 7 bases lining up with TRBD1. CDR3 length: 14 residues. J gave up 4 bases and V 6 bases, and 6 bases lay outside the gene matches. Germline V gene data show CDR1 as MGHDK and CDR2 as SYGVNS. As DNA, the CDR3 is TGTGCCAGCAGACGGACAGGTCCATACAATGAGCAGTTCTTC. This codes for CASRRTGPYNEQFF.

CDR3 sequence reads: CASSPADTQYF. The CDR3 nucleotides read TGTGCCAGCAGCCCGGCAGATACGCAGTATTTT. The rearrangement joins TRBV11-2 to TRBJ2-3; D unresolved. Germline V lookup: CDR1 SGHAT, CDR2 FQNNGV. V was pared by 5 bases and J by 4 bases, with 4 bases between. This CDR3 contains 11 residues.

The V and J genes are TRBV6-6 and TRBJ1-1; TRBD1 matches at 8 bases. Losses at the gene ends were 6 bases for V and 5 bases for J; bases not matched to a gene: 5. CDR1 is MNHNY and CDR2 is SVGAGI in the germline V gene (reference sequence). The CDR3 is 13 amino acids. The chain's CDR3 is CASSLTGETEAFF. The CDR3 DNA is TGTGCCAGCAGCTTGACAGGGGAAACTGAAGCTTTCTTT.

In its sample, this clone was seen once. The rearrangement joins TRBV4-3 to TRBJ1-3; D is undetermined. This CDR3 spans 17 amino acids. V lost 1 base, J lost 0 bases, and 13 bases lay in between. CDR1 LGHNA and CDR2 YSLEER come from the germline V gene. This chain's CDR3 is CASSQVKGVSSGNTIYF. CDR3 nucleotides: TGCGCCAGCAGCCAAGTCAAAGGAGTGAGCTCTGGAAACACCATATATTTT.

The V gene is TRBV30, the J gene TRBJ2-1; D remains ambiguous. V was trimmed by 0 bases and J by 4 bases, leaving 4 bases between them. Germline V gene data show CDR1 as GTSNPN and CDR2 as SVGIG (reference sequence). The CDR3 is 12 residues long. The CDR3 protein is CAWSVRYNEQFF. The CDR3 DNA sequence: TGTGCCTGGAGTGTCCGGTACAATGAGCAGTTCTTC.

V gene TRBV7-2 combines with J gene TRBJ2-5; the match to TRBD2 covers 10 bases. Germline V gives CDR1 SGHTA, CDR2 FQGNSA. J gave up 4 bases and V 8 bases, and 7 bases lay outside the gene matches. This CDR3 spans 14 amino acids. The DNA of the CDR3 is TGTGCCAGCGAAAAGCGGGGGGGTGGAGAGACCCAGTACTTC. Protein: CASEKRGGGETQYF.

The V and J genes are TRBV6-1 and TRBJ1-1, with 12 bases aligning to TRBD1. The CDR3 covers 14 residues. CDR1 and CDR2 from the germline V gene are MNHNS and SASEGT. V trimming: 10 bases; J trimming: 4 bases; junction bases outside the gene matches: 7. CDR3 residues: CATPGQGAATEAFF. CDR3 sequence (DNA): TGTGCCACCCCGGGACAGGGGGCGGCCACTGAAGCTTTCTTT.